Listed here are 17 T cell receptor beta chains from one sample, sequenced in a study of cytomegalovirus exposure and HLA in healthy donors. The PCR had 60 Vbeta and 13 Jbeta primers. Some clones are missing from TCRdb's copy, which holds only in-frame ones; the method was immunoSEQ multiplex PCR. The table has approximately 110,000 clones, roughly 71% seen once; the top ten hold roughly 10%. The sample taken for sequencing was PBMCs. Every receptor here comes from a man aged 40-49 years in good health and CMV-seropositive.

This clone was picked up a small number of times. The chain combines TRBV4-2 with TRBJ2-3; tentative D call: TRBD2 (6 bases). The CDR3 contains 15 residues. Between the trimmed V and J ends, which lost 2 bases and 0 bases, there was a span of 9 bases. CDR1 LGHNA and CDR2 YNFKEQ come from the germline V gene. CDR3 nucleotide sequence: TGTGCCAGCAGCCAAACCGGGACTAGCACAGATACGCAGTATTTT. This encodes CASSQTGTSTDTQYF.

The chain recombines TRBV29-1 with TRBJ1-4; perhaps TRBD1 as D (6 bases). The CDR3 spans 13 residues. Trimming took 7 bases from V and 5 from J, leaving 14 bases between them. Germline CDR1 reads SQVTM; CDR2 reads ANQGSEA. The chain's CDR3 is CSGRTTGNEKLFF. As DNA, the CDR3 is TGCAGCGGCCGAACTACAGGGAATGAAAAACTGTTTTTT.

V and J are TRBV30 and TRBJ1-5; D gene unclear. This CDR3 has 16 residues. Per the germline V gene, CDR1 is GTSNPN and CDR2 is SVGIG (reference sequence). Trimming left V 0 bases short and J 4 bases short, with 16 bases between. The CDR3 reads CAWSVAGLFPNQPQHF. The CDR3 DNA reads TGTGCCTGGAGTGTAGCGGGTCTCTTTCCTAATCAGCCCCAGCATTTT.

This clone was found once. The V and J genes are TRBV28 and TRBJ1-4, with 9 bases fitting TRBD1. This CDR3 has 15 residues. V shed 5 bases and J 7 bases; nucleotides not matched to a gene: 8. CDR1 is MDHEN and CDR2 is SYDVKM in the germline V gene. The chain's CDR3 is CASSPPGQGPEKLFF. CDR3 nucleotide sequence: TGTGCCAGCAGTCCCCCGGGACAGGGACCTGAAAAACTGTTTTTT.

This clone was seen only once. The V and J genes are TRBV2 and TRBJ2-6; TRBD1 matches 7 bases. Looked up from germline, CDR1 is SNHLY and CDR2 is FYNNEI. The CDR3 covers 17 residues. Unmatched junction bases numbered 7, after V lost 5 bases and J lost 0 bases. The DNA of the CDR3 is TGTGCCAGCAGTCGTAGGGACAGTTACTCTGGGGCCAACGTCCTGACTTTC. Protein sequence: CASSRRDSYSGANVLTF.

This chain joins TRBV5-1 and TRBJ2-4; 10 nucleotides match TRBD2. The CDR3 covers 18 residues. Germline values: CDR1 SGHRS, CDR2 YFSETQ. V gave up 0 bases and J gave up 1 base; unmatched junction bases: 7. The CDR3 protein is CASSLGASGSPAKNIQYF. In nucleotides, the CDR3 is TGCGCCAGCAGCTTGGGTGCTAGCGGGAGTCCTGCCAAAAACATTCAGTACTTC.

This clone appeared a few times. The rearrangement links TRBV30 to TRBJ2-7; perhaps TRBD2 as D (5 bases). The CDR3 runs 12 residues. CDR1 is GTSNPN, CDR2 SVGIG, per germline (reference sequence). V lost 4 bases and J lost 2, with 9 bases in between. The CDR3 DNA follows: TGTGCCTGGAATGAGGGTCCCTACGAGCAGTACTTC. Translation: CAWNEGPYEQYF.

V and J are TRBV27 and TRBJ2-1, with TRBD1 matching 9 bases. This CDR3 has 15 amino acids. Germline V CDR1 and CDR2: MNHEY, SMNVEV (reference sequence). With 5 bases clipped from V and 3 bases from J, the junction kept 5 bases outside the gene matches. In DNA form, the CDR3 reads TGTGCCAGCAGTAAAGACAGGGGGAGCTACAATGAGCAGTTCTTC. Translating it yields CASSKDRGSYNEQFF.

This clone was picked up a small number of times. This chain links TRBV15 with TRBJ2-1; 12 bases fit TRBD2. The germline gives CDR1 LNHNV, CDR2 YYDKDF (reference sequence). CDR3 length: 17 residues. The trim removed 5 bases at V and 7 bases at J, leaving 12 bases unmatched. The CDR3 nucleotides are TGTGCCACCAGCCCTCTCCCCCGGACTAGCGGGGAGAATGAGCAGTTCTTC. It yields the protein CATSPLPRTSGENEQFF.

This chain links TRBV27 with TRBJ1-3; TRBD1 might be the D (6 bases). Germline values: CDR1 MNHEY, CDR2 SMNVEV (reference sequence). Trimming stripped 0 bases from V and 7 bases from J, with 19 bases between. CDR3 size: 17 residues. The DNA for the CDR3 is TGTGCCAGCAGTTTATCGGGCAGACAGGCCGGGATGAACACCATATATTTT. Translation: CASSLSGRQAGMNTIYF.

The rearrangement uses TRBV28 and TRBJ1-1, with 8 bases aligning to TRBD1. Germline CDR1 reads MDHEN; CDR2 reads SYDVKM. The CDR3 is 14 amino acids. The junction had 7 bases not matched to a gene; V was cut back by 6 bases and J by 4 bases. The CDR3, as DNA: TGTGCCAGCAGGACTCTTACAGGGGGCACTGAAGCTTTCTTT. This translates into CASRTLTGGTEAFF.

This clone was seen a handful of times. The chain recombines TRBV19 with TRBJ1-5; D unclear. This CDR3 is built from 12 residues. The germline V and J ends were trimmed by 3 bases and 3 bases, with 3 bases remaining between them. Germline values: CDR1 LNHDA, CDR2 SQIVND (reference sequence). The chain's CDR3 is CASSIYNQPQHF. The CDR3 bases are TGTGCCAGTAGTATTTACAATCAGCCCCAGCATTTT.

A few counts support this clone. The chain has TRBV30 and TRBJ2-1; 8 positions match TRBD2. V lost 4 bases, J lost 7 bases, and 9 bases stayed unmatched. Germline loops: CDR1 GTSNPN, CDR2 SVGIG (reference sequence). The CDR3 consists of 14 residues. The CDR3 DNA follows: TGTGCCTGGAAAGGAGGGACTAGTAAAAATGAGCAGTTCTTC. It translates to CAWKGGTSKNEQFF.

The genes are TRBV18 and TRBJ2-3; TRBD2 might be the D (5 bases). Per germline, CDR1 KGHSH and CDR2 LQKENI. CDR3 size: 15 residues. Trimming cost V 2 bases and J 5 bases, with 14 bases left between them. The CDR3 DNA reads TGTGCCAGCTCACCATTTTCGAGGGAGAGAGATACGCAGTATTTT. It codes for CASSPFSRERDTQYF.

V is TRBV21-1 and J is TRBJ2-7; the table's TRBD2 call for D was not verified on the DNA. TRBV21-1 is an annotated pseudogene. This CDR3 spans 15 amino acids. In DNA, the CDR3 is TGTGCCAGCAGCAAAGCTGGCGAAGCGAACTACGAGCAGTACGTC. Translated: CASSKAGEANYEQYV.

The V gene is TRBV5-1, the J gene TRBJ1-2; perhaps TRBD1 as D (5 bases). Germline assignment: CDR1 SGHRS and CDR2 YFSETQ. V was cut by 4 bases and J by 5 bases, with 18 bases left in between. This CDR3 region has 15 residues. CDR3 sequence (DNA): TGCGCCAGCAGCAATGGTGCAGGGATGGGGTATGGCTACACCTTC. Amino acid sequence: CASSNGAGMGYGYTF. The full variable domain, rest sourced from reference TRBV5-1 and TRBJ1-2, is KAGVTQTPRYLIKTRGQQVTLSCSPISGHRSVSWYQQTPGQGLQFLFEYFSETQRNKGNFPGRFSGRQFSNSRSEMNVSTLELGDSALYLCASSNGAGMGYGYTFGSGTRLTVV.

The chain has TRBV9 and TRBJ2-5, with D tentatively TRBD2 (6 bases). The CDR3 has 16 amino acids. Per the germline V gene, CDR1 is SGDLS and CDR2 is YYNGEE. Trimming removed 0 bases from V and 5 bases from J, with 17 bases in between. The chain's CDR3 is CASSVAVGVGGETQYF. Written as DNA, the CDR3 is TGTGCCAGCAGCGTAGCTGTGGGAGTAGGAGGGGAGACCCAGTACTTC.